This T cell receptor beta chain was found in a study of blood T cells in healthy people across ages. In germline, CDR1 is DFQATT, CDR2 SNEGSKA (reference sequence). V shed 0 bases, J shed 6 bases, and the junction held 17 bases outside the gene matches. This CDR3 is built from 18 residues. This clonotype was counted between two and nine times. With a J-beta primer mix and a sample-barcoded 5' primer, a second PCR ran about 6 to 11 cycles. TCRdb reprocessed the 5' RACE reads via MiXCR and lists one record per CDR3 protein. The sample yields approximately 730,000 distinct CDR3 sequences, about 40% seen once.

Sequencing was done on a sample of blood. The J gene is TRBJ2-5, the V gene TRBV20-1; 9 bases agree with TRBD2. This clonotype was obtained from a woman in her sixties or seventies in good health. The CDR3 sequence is CSARDDRWGGGAVKTQYF. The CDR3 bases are TGCAGTGCTAGAGATGATAGGTGGGGCGGGGGGGCCGTAAAGACCCAGTACTTC.